A selection of T cell receptor beta chains follows, all from one sample in a study of blood T cells in healthy people across ages. In TCRdb, the 5' RACE reads were re-called with MiXCR into one record per CDR3 protein. The sample contains 1.2 million to 1.5 million distinct CDR3 sequences, approximately 40% of which appear only once. The sample comprised blood. Receptor source: a young woman in good health. Each CDR3 is given with its conserved first and last residue. Each record gives: J gene, V gene, CDR3 protein.

J: TRBJ1-1
V: TRBV12-3/TRBV12-4
CDR3: CASSPEGTGAGTEAFF

J: TRBJ2-1
V: TRBV5-1
CDR3: CASSPGGGQSYNEQFF

J: TRBJ2-5
V: TRBV5-1
CDR3: CASSFREVETQYF

J: NA
V: TRBV5-1
CDR3: CASSKQGNSYNEQYF

J: TRBJ1-1
V: TRBV6-6
CDR3: CASSYATDPRRAFF

J: TRBJ2-5
V: TRBV4-1
CDR3: CASSQGVGQTYQETQYF

J: TRBJ2-6
V: TRBV27
CDR3: CASSFWGSGANVLTF

J: TRBJ2-7
V: TRBV28
CDR3: CASTDGTANSYEQYF

J: TRBJ2-4
V: TRBV6-5
CDR3: CASSPGLVSKNIQYF

J: TRBJ2-1
V: TRBV6-1
CDR3: CASSGTGQHSYNEQFF

J: TRBJ2-3
V: TRBV5-6
CDR3: CASTISGRTTDTQYF

J: TRBJ1-3
V: TRBV4-1
CDR3: CASSQDDRGGGISGNTIYF

J: TRBJ2-2
V: TRBV20-1
CDR3: CSANPAERSTGELFF

J: TRBJ2-7
V: TRBV3-1
CDR3: CASSLFGSPDEQYF

J: TRBJ2-1
V: TRBV5-1
CDR3: CASSLYRGLYNEQFF

J: TRBJ2-1
V: TRBV20-1
CDR3: CSARGYSGGENEQFF

J: NA
V: TRBV5-1
CDR3: CASSLGWTGTYNEQYF

J: TRBJ1-1
V: TRBV4-1
CDR3: CASSQDPGQGVRLAFF

J: TRBJ2-7
V: TRBV9
CDR3: CASSVKAGSSYEQYF

J: TRBJ1-5
V: TRBV30
CDR3: CAWSSIGAGQPQHF

J: TRBJ2-7
V: TRBV7-8
CDR3: CASRTYGGRDYNEQYF

J: TRBJ2-3
V: TRBV2
CDR3: CASSVLGTTTDTQYF

J: TRBJ2-7
V: TRBV2
CDR3: CASSRGMDYEQYF

J: TRBJ2-1
V: TRBV30
CDR3: CAWSAEVAQFF